This TCR beta chain was identified in a study of T cells in Graves' hyperthyroidism and ophthalmopathy. This clonotype was counted many times. Amplified regions were TCR beta CDR3 sequences from RNA transcripts. In the first-round RT-PCR of the TCR CDR3, the HTBI primer set was used. TCRdb redid the calling of the multiplex PCR reads with MiXCR, one entry per CDR3 protein. Counted here are a few hundred thousand distinct CDR3 sequences, roughly 15% occurring once; the ten biggest clones make up about an eighth. Sequencing was done on a sample of blood. This TCR derives from a woman in her 40s with Graves' hyperthyroidism that later progressed to Graves' ophthalmopathy.

The CDR3 nucleotides are TGCGCCAGCAGCTTGGATAGTGGGAGGGCTTTTTACGAGCAGTACTTC. Translated, it gives CASSLDSGRAFYEQYF. The chain uses TRBV5-1 and TRBJ2-7, with 7 bases identical to TRBD2. This CDR3 spans 16 amino acids. V trimming: 0 bases; J trimming: 4 bases; junction bases outside the gene matches: 10. The germline CDR1 and CDR2 sequences are SGHRS and YFSETQ.